This is a list of T cell receptor beta chains from one sample in a study of T cells in Graves' hyperthyroidism and ophthalmopathy. TCRdb reprocessed the multiplex PCR reads with MiXCR, giving one entry per CDR3 protein. The sample records 600,000 or so distinct CDR3 sequences, approximately 14% being singletons. The material sequenced was blood. The receptors come from a woman aged 18-30 years with Graves' ophthalmopathy. CDR3s include the opening cysteine and the closing phenylalanine or tryptophan. The D gene is left open where the match is weak. Where a row states a size, it is once, few, many or the class of an expanded clone; other rows omit it.

D	V	J	size	DNA	CDR3
TRBD2	TRBV5-8	TRBJ2-7	many	TGTGCCAGCAGCGGGGGACTAGCTTGGGAGCAGTACTTC	CASSGGLAWEQYF
TRBD1	TRBV29-1	TRBJ1-2	many	TGCAGCGTTCCTTATCCGGGACAGGGGGCCAGGGGGTATGGCTACACCTTC	CSVPYPGQGARGYGYTF
TRBD2	TRBV30	TRBJ2-5	many	TGTGCCGGAAGCGGGAGTGGGGAGACCCAGTACTTC	CAGSGSGETQYF
TRBD1	TRBV30	TRBJ1-1	few	TGTGCCTGGAGTCCCCAGGGACAGGGGCGCACTGAAGCTTTCTTT	CAWSPQGQGRTEAFF
-	TRBV10-2	TRBJ2-7	many	TGCGCCAGCAGTGAACAGGGTTCGAGCTCCTACGAGCAGTACTTC	CASSEQGSSSYEQYF
-	TRBV5-4	TRBJ2-1	-	TGTGCCAGCAGCTTGAGGTTAGGGACTCCGGCCAATGAGCAGTTCTTC	CASSLRLGTPANEQFF
-	TRBV27	TRBJ2-5	many	TGTGCCAGCAGTCCATACCTTAGGATGTACCAAGAGACCCAGTACTTC	CASSPYLRMYQETQYF
-	TRBV28	TRBJ2-2	many	TGTGCCAGCATTCCGGGACAAATGACCGGGGAGCTGTTTTTT	CASIPGQMTGELFF
-	TRBV11-3	TRBJ1-1	-	TGTGCCAGCAGCCCTGCCTCGGACACTGAAGCTTTCTTT	CASSPASDTEAFF
-	TRBV19	TRBJ2-7	-	TGTGCCAGTAGTCTAGAGGGGGGAGTACGGGAGCAGTACTTC	CASSLEGGVREQYF
-	TRBV12-3/TRBV12-4	TRBJ2-7	many	TGTGCCAGCAGTCCCCGATCTAGCCTCTCCTACGAGCAGTACTTC	CASSPRSSLSYEQYF
-	TRBV30	TRBJ1-1	many	TGTGCCTGGAGTCCGACCTCTGGAGCTTTCTTT	CAWSPTSGAFF
TRBD2	TRBV10-3	TRBJ2-1	many	TGTGCCATCAGTGAGAGGGGTCAGCGGGAGGGCCTAAGCAATGAGCAGTTCTTC	CAISERGQREGLSNEQFF
TRBD2	TRBV7-9	TRBJ2-7	few	TGTGCCAGCAGCTTTAGTGTCTTAGCGGGAGTAGCCTACGAGCAGTACTTC	CASSFSVLAGVAYEQYF
TRBD1	TRBV11-3	TRBJ2-7	-	TGTGCCAGCAGCCCCGGGGACAGTTTCTACGAGCAGTACTTC	CASSPGDSFYEQYF
-	TRBV28	TRBJ1-6	-	TGTACCAGCAGCCTACGGGGGAATAATTCACCCCTCCACTTT	CTSSLRGNNSPLHF
-	TRBV7-3	TRBJ2-1	many	TGTGCCAGCAGCTCCCGGGCTAGCGCCAACAATGAGCAGTTCTTC	CASSSRASANNEQFF
-	TRBV7-3	TRBJ2-2	many	TGTGCCAGCAATCAGGACCCATACACCGGGGAGCTGTTTTTT	CASNQDPYTGELFF
-	TRBV6-5	TRBJ1-1	many	TGTGCCAGCAGTTACTCGAGAGGGGTGAACACTGAAGCTTTCTTT	CASSYSRGVNTEAFF
TRBD2	TRBV9	TRBJ2-3	few	TGTGCCAGCAGCTTAGAAAACCGACTAGCGGATACAGATACGCAGTATTTT	CASSLENRLADTDTQYF
-	TRBV4-3	TRBJ1-1	many	TGCGCCAGCAGCCAAGAAAACATGAACACTGAAGCTTTCTTT	CASSQENMNTEAFF
-	TRBV2	TRBJ2-7	many	TGTGCCAGCAGAGTTGTCGGGGGCGAGCAGTACTTC	CASRVVGGEQYF
TRBD1	TRBV27	TRBJ2-2	-	TGTGCCAGCAATCAGGGGGCGGAGACCGGGGAGCTGTTTTTT	CASNQGAETGELFF
-	TRBV10-3	TRBJ1-2	many	TGTGCCATCAGTGACGGCAGGTCCTATGGCTACACCTTC	CAISDGRSYGYTF
TRBD1	TRBV11-2	TRBJ1-5	few	TGTGCCAGCAGCTCCGGTGGACAGGGTCCATATAGCAATCAGCCCCAGCATTTT	CASSSGGQGPYSNQPQHF
-	TRBV4-1	TRBJ2-1	few	TGCGCCAGCAGCCCTACACTGACCCTGGGCGGTGAGCAGTTCTTC	CASSPTLTLGGEQFF
TRBD2	TRBV7-9	TRBJ2-3	many	TGTGCCAGCAGCTCAACCGGGACTAGCGTAGATACGCAGTATTTT	CASSSTGTSVDTQYF
-	TRBV9	TRBJ2-7	-	TGTGCCAGCAGCGTAGGGGGGGGCCCTACCTACGAGCAGTACTTC	CASSVGGGPTYEQYF
-	TRBV20-1	TRBJ2-5	many	TGCAGTGCTAGTTCGGGGCTGGAACAAGAGACCCAGTACTTC	CSASSGLEQETQYF
TRBD1	TRBV12-5	TRBJ2-3	many	TGTGCTAGTGGTTACAGTAGTACAGGGGGAGATACGCAGTATTTT	CASGYSSTGGDTQYF
TRBD2	TRBV27	TRBJ2-3	many	TGTGCCAGCAGTTTCACACTTCTAGCGGCGCAGTATTTT	CASSFTLLAAQYF
TRBD2	TRBV28	TRBJ2-1	many	TGTGCCAGCAGTTTATTCACTAGCGCCTACAATGAGCAGTTCTTC	CASSLFTSAYNEQFF
TRBD2	TRBV7-8	TRBJ2-4	many	TGTGCCAGCAGCCAATCCGGGACTAGCGGGAGGGTAGCCAAAAACATTCAGTACTTC	CASSQSGTSGRVAKNIQYF
TRBD2	TRBV5-4	TRBJ2-2	-	TGTGCCAGCAGCAATACTAAGGGTACTAGCGGGAGAAATGGCGGGGAGCTGTTTTTT	CASSNTKGTSGRNGGELFF
-	TRBV29-1	TRBJ1-3	-	TGCAGCGTCGGACACAACTCTGGAAACACCATATATTTT	CSVGHNSGNTIYF
-	TRBV4-3	TRBJ2-3	-	TGCGCCAGCAGCCAAGACTACAGAGTCACAGATACGCAGTATTTT	CASSQDYRVTDTQYF
TRBD1	TRBV2	TRBJ2-7	many	TGTGCCAGCAGTACATCCGGGACAGGGGCCCTCTACGAGCAGTACTTC	CASSTSGTGALYEQYF
TRBD2	TRBV6-2/TRBV6-3	TRBJ2-7	few	TGTGCCAGCAGTTATTCCTCCGGACTAGCGGGACCTGGCTCCTACGAGCAGTACTTC	CASSYSSGLAGPGSYEQYF
TRBD1	TRBV6-6	TRBJ1-1	few	TGTGCCAGCAGTTACTCAAAAAGCTGGGACAGGGCTGGGAACACTGAAGCTTTCTTT	CASSYSKSWDRAGNTEAFF
TRBD1	TRBV24-1	TRBJ2-1	many	TGTGCCACCAGTGATTTCGGGACAGGGGGTACCTACAATGAGCAGTTCTTC	CATSDFGTGGTYNEQFF
TRBD1	TRBV2	TRBJ1-5	many	TGTGCCAGCAGTCTCTTCGGACAGGCCCTTCAGCCCCAGCATTTT	CASSLFGQALQPQHF
-	TRBV20-1	TRBJ1-1	many	TGCAGTGCTAGAGTGGGAGGGGCCTTGAACACTGAAGCTTTCTTT	CSARVGGALNTEAFF
-	TRBV5-8	TRBJ2-3	-	TGTGCCAGCAGCTTGTTTCTAGCTTCTAGCACAGATACGCAGTATTTT	CASSLFLASSTDTQYF
-	TRBV7-2	TRBJ1-1	-	TGTGCCAGCAGTTACCCCCTTTTAATGGGAGGGCTAAACACTGAAGCTTTCTTT	CASSYPLLMGGLNTEAFF
-	TRBV12-3/TRBV12-4	TRBJ1-5	few	TGTGCCAGCACCCCCCGGGGGGGCTATAGCAATCAGCCCCAGCATTTT	CASTPRGGYSNQPQHF
TRBD1	TRBV28	TRBJ2-7	many	TGTGCCAGCAGCCTGGGACAGACTTTTTACGAGCAGTACTTC	CASSLGQTFYEQYF
TRBD1	TRBV19	TRBJ1-2	few	TGTGCCACGGCCGGGGAGGGACAGCGACATGGCTACACCTTC	CATAGEGQRHGYTF
TRBD2	TRBV2	TRBJ2-3	many	TGTGCCAGCAGTGAAGAACTAGCGGGGGTCACAGATACGCAGTATTTT	CASSEELAGVTDTQYF
TRBD2	TRBV20-1	TRBJ2-1	few	TGCAGTGCTAGTTATACTAGCGGGAGGGCCAATGAGCAGTTCTTC	CSASYTSGRANEQFF
TRBD2	TRBV11-3	TRBJ2-1	many	TGTGCCAGCAGCTTATGGACTAGCGGGAGCAACAATGAGCAGTTCTTC	CASSLWTSGSNNEQFF
-	TRBV2	TRBJ2-5	many	TGTGCCAGCAGGGGGGTTAAGGGACGGATTACGACCCAGTACTTC	CASRGVKGRITTQYF
TRBD1	TRBV28	TRBJ1-1	many	TGTGCCAGCAGTTTTCATCCTCGGGCAGGGGGCATCACTGAAGCTTTCTTT	CASSFHPRAGGITEAFF
-	TRBV7-2	TRBJ2-1	many	TGTGCCAGCAGCACCGGGACCACATACAATGAGCAGTTCTTC	CASSTGTTYNEQFF
TRBD2	TRBV11-3	TRBJ2-3	many	TGTGCCAGCAGCTCCATAGCGGGAGTGAGCACAGATACGCAGTATTTT	CASSSIAGVSTDTQYF
-	TRBV7-6	TRBJ2-5	many	TGTGCCAGCAGCTTGTGGAAAGAGACCCAGTACTTC	CASSLWKETQYF
-	TRBV7-2	TRBJ2-7	many	TGTGCCAGCAGCCCCCCCTTACAGGGTAGCGAGCAGTACTTC	CASSPPLQGSEQYF
TRBD1	TRBV11-2	TRBJ2-5	few	TGTGCCAGCAGCTTAGGGGCAGGGGGCTGGGAGACCCAGTACTTC	CASSLGAGGWETQYF
-	TRBV15	TRBJ2-1	many	TGTGCCACCAGCAGAGAGTCGGGGATCCCGAGCTCCTACAATGAGCAGTTCTTC	CATSRESGIPSSYNEQFF
TRBD2	TRBV2	TRBJ2-5	many	TGTGCCAGCAGCGCGACTAGCGGGATAAAGACCCAGTACTTC	CASSATSGIKTQYF